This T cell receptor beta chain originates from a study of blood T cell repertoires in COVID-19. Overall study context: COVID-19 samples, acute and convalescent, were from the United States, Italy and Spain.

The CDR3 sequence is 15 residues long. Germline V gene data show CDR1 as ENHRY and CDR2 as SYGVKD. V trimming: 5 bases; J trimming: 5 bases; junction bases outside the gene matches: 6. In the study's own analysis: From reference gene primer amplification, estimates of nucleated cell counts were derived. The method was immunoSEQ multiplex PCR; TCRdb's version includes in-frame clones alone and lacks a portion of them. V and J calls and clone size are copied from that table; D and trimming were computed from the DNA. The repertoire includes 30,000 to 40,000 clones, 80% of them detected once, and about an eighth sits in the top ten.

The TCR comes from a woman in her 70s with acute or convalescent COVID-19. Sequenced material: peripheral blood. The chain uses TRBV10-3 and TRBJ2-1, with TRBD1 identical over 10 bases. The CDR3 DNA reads TGTGCCATCAGTATCGACAGGGGGCTTAACAATGAGCAGTTCTTC. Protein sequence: CAISIDRGLNNEQFF.